This T cell receptor (beta chain) was found in a study of cytomegalovirus exposure and HLA in healthy donors. The CDR3 sequence is 15 residues long. With 6 bases clipped from V and 6 bases from J, the junction kept 10 bases outside the gene matches. CDR1 and CDR2 from the germline V gene are SGHNT and YENEEA. This PCR relied on a set of 60 Vbeta primers and 13 Jbeta primers. Measured with immunoSEQ multiplex PCR; TCRdb has only the in-frame clones, and not every one. The sample has 130,000 to 150,000 clones; around two thirds are singletons. Note on this clone: What it recognizes is unknown.

Study outcomes and limitations: Within the data, a cluster of highly shared sequence variants was likely a sequencing artifact. Presence/absence analysis assumed near-uniform sequencing depth across donors. Some V segments, TRBV6-2 and TRBV6-3 among them, were indistinguishable and were therefore excluded.

The gene calls are TRBV11-3 and TRBJ2-2, with 7 bases aligning to TRBD1. This receptor was taken from a man aged 18 to 30 in good health and CMV-seropositive. The source material was PBMCs. CDR3 sequence: CASRPNTGDAGELFF. In DNA, the CDR3 is TGTGCCAGCAGACCGAACACAGGGGATGCCGGGGAGCTGTTTTTT.